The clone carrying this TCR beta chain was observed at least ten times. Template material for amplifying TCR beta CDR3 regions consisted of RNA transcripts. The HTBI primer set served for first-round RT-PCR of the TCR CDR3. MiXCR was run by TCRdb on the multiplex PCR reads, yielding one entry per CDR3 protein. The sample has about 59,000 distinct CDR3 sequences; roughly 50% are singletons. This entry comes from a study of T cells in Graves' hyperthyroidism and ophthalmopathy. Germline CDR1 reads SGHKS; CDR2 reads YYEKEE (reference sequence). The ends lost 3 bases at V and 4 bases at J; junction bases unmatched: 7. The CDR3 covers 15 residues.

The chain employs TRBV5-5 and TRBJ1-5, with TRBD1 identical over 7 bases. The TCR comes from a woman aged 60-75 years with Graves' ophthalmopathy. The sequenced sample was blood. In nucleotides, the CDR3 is TGTGCCAGCAGCTGGACACCAGGGGGTAATCAGCCCCAGCATTTT. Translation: CASSWTPGGNQPQHF.